One sample yielded the 14 T cell receptor beta chains listed below, sequenced in a study of blood T cell repertoires in COVID-19. Assay: immunoSEQ multiplex PCR; the TCRdb copy retains only in-frame clones and omits some. The sample lists hundreds of thousands of clones; about 90% were seen once. Sequencing used PBMCs or T cells enriched from blood (not recorded which). Source of these receptors: a woman in her forties or fifties with acute COVID-19.

The V and J genes are TRBV12-3 or TRBV12-4 and TRBJ1-2; 8 bases match TRBD1. This CDR3 comprises 13 residues. Losses at the gene ends were 6 bases for V and 8 bases for J; bases not matched to a gene: 8. In DNA form, the CDR3 reads TGTGCCAGCAGACAGGGGGGGGCGGAGGGCTACACCTTC. This gives the protein CASRQGGAEGYTF.

CDR3 nucleotides: TGTGCCAGCAGCGCCCAACAGGGCTATGGCTACACCTTC. This encodes CASSAQQGYGYTF. The chain employs TRBV9 and TRBJ1-2; D may be TRBD1 (6 bases). The CDR3 extends over 13 amino acids. Trimming cost V 3 bases and J 4 bases, with 10 bases left between them. Per the germline V gene, CDR1 is SGDLS and CDR2 is YYNGEE.

Here the CDR3 reads CASSPDRGFIQPQHF. The CDR3 region has the DNA TGTGCCAGCTCACCAGACAGGGGATTTATTCAGCCCCAGCATTTT. The chain combines TRBV18 with TRBJ1-5; 8 positions match TRBD1. V shed 2 bases and J 6 bases; nucleotides not matched to a gene: 6. Germline values: CDR1 KGHSH, CDR2 LQKENI. The CDR3 is 15 residues long.

The rearrangement joins TRBV18 to TRBJ2-1; 8 positions agree with TRBD2. Germline CDR1 is KGHSH and CDR2 is LQKENI. The CDR3 covers 13 residues. J lost 12 bases, V lost 0 bases, and 4 bases had no gene match. DNA of the CDR3: TGTGCCAGCTCACCACCGGGACTAGATAGGCAGTTCTTC. Protein: CASSPPGLDRQFF. Drawing the rest from reference TRBV18 and TRBJ2-1, the complete variable domain is NAGVMQNPRHLVRRRGQEARLRCSPMKGHSHVYWYRQLPEEGLKFMVYLQKENIIDESGMPKERFSAEFPKEGPSILRIQQVVRGDSAAYFCASSPPGLDRQFFGPGTRLTVL.

The chain employs TRBV3-1 (or the pseudogene TRBV3-2) and TRBJ2-5, with D hard to call. With 4 bases removed from V and 5 bases from J, the gap between germline ends came to 8 bases. The germline V gene encodes CDR1 LGHDT and CDR2 YNNKEL (reference sequence). The CDR3 has 12 amino acids. The CDR3 protein is CASSRIRETQYF. The CDR3 coding sequence is TGTGCCAGCAGCCGCATACGGGAGACCCAGTACTTC.

The V gene is TRBV14, the J gene TRBJ2-5; 10 bases agree with TRBD2. CDR3 length: 19 residues. The germline CDR1 and CDR2 sequences are SGHDN and FVKESK. V shed 4 bases, J shed 4 bases, and the junction held 18 bases outside the gene matches. Here the CDR3 reads CASSLLTSGARVRTETQYF. CDR3 nucleotide sequence: TGTGCCAGCAGCCTCCTTACTAGCGGGGCAAGGGTCCGAACAGAGACCCAGTACTTC.

The chain uses TRBV7-8 and TRBJ2-6; TRBD1 matches at 8 bases. The CDR3 runs to 22 residues. The V gene end was trimmed by 5 bases and the J gene end by 0 bases; junction bases not matched to a gene: 21. Germline V gives CDR1 SGHVS, CDR2 FQNEAQ. The CDR3 loop reads CASSHNLRGGQGKSSGANVLTF. The DNA of the CDR3 is TGTGCCAGCAGCCATAACTTACGGGGCGGACAGGGTAAAAGCTCTGGGGCCAACGTCCTGACTTTC.

This chain uses TRBV2 with TRBJ2-3; TRBD2 matches 8 bases. The CDR3 runs 14 residues. CDR1 and CDR2 from the germline V gene are SNHLY and FYNNEI. With 6 bases clipped from V and 1 base from J, the junction kept 3 bases outside the gene matches. The CDR3 is CASRIAGRTDTQYF. The CDR3 bases are TGTGCCAGCAGGATAGCGGGGCGCACAGATACGCAGTATTTT.

Of note for this clone: Germline is not matched at one junction end, which may reflect a read error. Additional DNA sequences in this sample encode the identical CDR3. The chain carries TRBV6-4 and TRBJ2-1; TRBD2 agrees at 13 bases. Germline CDR1 MRHNA, CDR2 SNTAGT. CDR3 length equals 15 residues. In nucleotides, the CDR3 is TGTGCCAGCTCTCACACTAGCGGGAGGGCACAGGAGCAATTCTTC. Amino acids: CASSHTSGRAQEQFF.

The chain couples TRBV4-1 to TRBJ2-7; tentative D call: TRBD2 (5 bases). Trimming took 6 bases from V and 5 from J, leaving 11 bases between them. This CDR3 has 12 amino acids. Germline-derived CDR1 and CDR2 are MGHRA and YSYEKL. CDR3 in DNA: TGCGCCAGCAGTCAAAGAGGGAACGAGCAGTACTTC. Amino acids: CASSQRGNEQYF.

V is TRBV5-1 and J is TRBJ2-7, with a possible D match to TRBD1 (7 bases). The CDR3 runs to 15 residues. Germline V gene lookup returns CDR1 SGHRS and CDR2 YFSETQ. Trimming left V 0 bases short and J 2 bases short, with 12 bases between. Here the CDR3 DNA reads TGCGCCAGCAGCTTGGGACAGGGAGGCCCCTACGAGCAGTACTTC. It is translated as CASSLGQGGPYEQYF. Full variable domain (rest looked up from reference TRBV5-1 and TRBJ2-7): KAGVTQTPRYLIKTRGQQVTLSCSPISGHRSVSWYQQTPGQGLQFLFEYFSETQRNKGNFPGRFSGRQFSNSRSEMNVSTLELGDSALYLCASSLGQGGPYEQYFGPGTRLTVT.

V is TRBV12-3 or TRBV12-4 and J is TRBJ1-2; D is undetermined. The CDR3 runs 13 residues. V lost 9 bases and J 7 bases, leaving 18 bases between the germline ends. The CDR3 sequence: CASSLKAEFGYTF. The CDR3 region has the DNA TGTGCCAGTTCTCTTAAAGCGGAGTTTGGCTACACCTTC.

This rearrangement joins TRBV21-1 to TRBJ1-2. TRBV21-1 is marked as a pseudogene. The CDR3 runs to 12 residues. The CDR3 DNA sequence: TGTGCCAGCAGCTTCAGGACTGATGGCTACACCTTC. Its translation is CASSFRTDGYTF.

V and J are TRBV29-1 and TRBJ1-5; D call uncertain. Trimming removed 6 bases at V and 5 bases at J, with 11 bases between. Germline assignment: CDR1 SQVTM and CDR2 ANQGSEA. This CDR3 spans 12 amino acids. CDR3 protein: CSVSVRDQPQHF. The CDR3 DNA reads TGCAGCGTCTCCGTGAGGGATCAGCCCCAGCATTTT. Variable domain in full (rest from reference TRBV29-1 and TRBJ1-5): SAVISQKPSRDICQRGTSLTIQCQVDSQVTMMFWYRQQPGQSLTLIATANQGSEATYESGFVIDKFPISRPNLTFSTLTVSNMSPEDSSIYLCSVSVRDQPQHFGDGTRLSIL.